This TCR beta chain is from a study of T cells in Graves' hyperthyroidism and ophthalmopathy. The J segment lost 1 base and the V segment lost 2 bases, leaving 5 bases of the junction unmatched. Per the germline V gene, CDR1 is SGHVS and CDR2 is FNYEAQ. The CDR3 is 16 amino acids. Researchers amplified the TCR beta CDR3 regions from RNA transcripts. First-round RT-PCR with HTBI primers amplified the TCR CDR3 region. From the multiplex PCR reads, TCRdb called clonotypes with MiXCR, one entry per CDR3 protein. This sample carries approximately 530,000 distinct CDR3 sequences, nearly 20% of them seen once, and the ten largest clones take 47%. This clonotype was recorded a few times.

The TCR originated in a middle-aged man with Graves' ophthalmopathy. The chain employs TRBV7-6 and TRBJ2-7; 10 positions agree with TRBD1. The sequencing sample was made of blood. Here the CDR3 reads CASSLLTGGRSYEQYF. CDR3 bases: TGTGCCAGCAGCTTACTGACAGGGGGCAGGTCCTACGAGCAGTACTTC. Full variable domain (rest looked up from reference TRBV7-6 and TRBJ2-7): GAGVSQSPRYKVTKRGQDVALRCDPISGHVSLYWYRQALGQGPEFLTYFNYEAQQDKSGLPNDRFSAERPEGSISTLTIQRTEQRDSAMYRCASSLLTGGRSYEQYFGPGTRLTVT.